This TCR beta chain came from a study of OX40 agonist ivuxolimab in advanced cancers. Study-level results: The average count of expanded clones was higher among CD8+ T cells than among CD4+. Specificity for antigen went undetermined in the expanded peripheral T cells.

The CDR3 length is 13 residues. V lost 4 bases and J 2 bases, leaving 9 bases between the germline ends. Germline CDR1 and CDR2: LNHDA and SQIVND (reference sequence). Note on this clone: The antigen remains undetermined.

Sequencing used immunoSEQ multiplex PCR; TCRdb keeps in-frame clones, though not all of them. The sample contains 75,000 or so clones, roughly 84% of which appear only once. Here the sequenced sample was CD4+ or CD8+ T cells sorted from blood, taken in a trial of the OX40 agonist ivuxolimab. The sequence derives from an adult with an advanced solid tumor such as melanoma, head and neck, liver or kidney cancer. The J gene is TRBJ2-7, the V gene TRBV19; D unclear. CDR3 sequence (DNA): TGTGCCAGTAGTAGAAGACCCCCCTACGAGCAGTACTTC. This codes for CASSRRPPYEQYF.